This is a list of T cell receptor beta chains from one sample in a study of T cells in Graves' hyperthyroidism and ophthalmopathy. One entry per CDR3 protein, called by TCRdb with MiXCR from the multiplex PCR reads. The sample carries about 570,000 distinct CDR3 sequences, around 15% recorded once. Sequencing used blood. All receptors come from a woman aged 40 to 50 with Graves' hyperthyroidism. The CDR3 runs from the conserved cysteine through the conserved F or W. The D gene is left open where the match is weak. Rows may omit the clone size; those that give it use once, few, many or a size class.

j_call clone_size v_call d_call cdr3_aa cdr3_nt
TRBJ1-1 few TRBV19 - CASSIEVPMNTEAFF TGTGCCAGTAGTATAGAAGTCCCGATGAACACTGAAGCTTTCTTT
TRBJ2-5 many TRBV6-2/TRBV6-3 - CASRATGPQTQYF TGTGCCAGCAGGGCGACTGGCCCGCAGACCCAGTACTTC
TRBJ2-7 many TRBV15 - CATSRGIEQYF TGTGCCACCAGCAGAGGAATCGAGCAGTACTTC
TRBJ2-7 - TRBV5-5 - CASSILAGTDSPYEQYF TGTGCCAGCAGCATCCTGGCCGGGACCGATTCACCCTACGAGCAGTACTTC
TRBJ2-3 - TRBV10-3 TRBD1 CAVRTGGGRETQYF TGTGCCGTCCGGACAGGGGGCGGGCGGGAGACGCAGTATTTT
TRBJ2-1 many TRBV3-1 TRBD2 CASSQELAELYNEQFF TGTGCCAGCAGCCAGGAACTAGCGGAACTTTACAATGAGCAGTTCTTC
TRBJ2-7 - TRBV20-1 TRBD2 CSASVSGLAGSTYEQYF TGCAGTGCTAGTGTCTCGGGACTAGCGGGTTCAACCTACGAGCAGTACTTC
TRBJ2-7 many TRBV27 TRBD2 CASGRTSGSYEQYF TGTGCCAGCGGGCGGACTAGCGGGAGCTACGAGCAGTACTTC
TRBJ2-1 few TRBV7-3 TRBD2 CASSLDGLDSNEQFF TGTGCCAGCAGCTTAGATGGACTAGATAGCAATGAGCAGTTCTTC
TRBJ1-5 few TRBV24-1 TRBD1 CATSGRGGTGSGQPQHF TGTGCCACCAGTGGAAGGGGAGGGACAGGGTCTGGCCAGCCCCAGCATTTT
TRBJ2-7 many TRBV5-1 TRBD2 CASSPGTSGSSYEQYF TGCGCCAGCAGCCCGGGGACTAGCGGGTCGTCCTACGAGCAGTACTTC
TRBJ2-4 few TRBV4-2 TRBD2 CASSQDLAGGGDIQYF TGTGCCAGCAGCCAAGATCTGGCGGGAGGTGGCGACATTCAGTACTTC
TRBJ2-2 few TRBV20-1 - CSARHKARGAGTGELFF TGCAGTGCTAGACATAAAGCCCGGGGGGCGGGCACCGGGGAGCTGTTTTTT
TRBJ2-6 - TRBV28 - CASSFRGANVLTF TGTGCCAGCAGTTTTCGGGGGGCCAACGTCCTGACTTTC
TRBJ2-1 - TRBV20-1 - CSARDEMREKVNEQFF TGCAGTGCTAGAGATGAAATGAGGGAGAAGGTCAATGAGCAGTTCTTC
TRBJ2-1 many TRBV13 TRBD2 CASSLRLAARDEQFF TGTGCCAGCAGCCTACGACTAGCCGCAAGGGATGAGCAGTTCTTC
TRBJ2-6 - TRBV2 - CASSEEGSGANVLTF TGTGCCAGCAGTGAAGAGGGGTCTGGGGCCAACGTCCTGACTTTC
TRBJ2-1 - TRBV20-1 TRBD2 CSARVSGTSGMNEQFF TGCAGTGCTAGAGTATCAGGGACTAGCGGGATGAATGAGCAGTTCTTC
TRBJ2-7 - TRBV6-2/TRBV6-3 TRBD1 CASNNRGLGEQYF TGTGCCAGCAACAACAGGGGGTTGGGGGAGCAGTACTTC
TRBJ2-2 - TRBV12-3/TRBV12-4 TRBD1 CASSSGQGIESTGELFF TGTGCCAGCAGTTCCGGACAGGGTATTGAGAGCACCGGGGAGCTGTTTTTT
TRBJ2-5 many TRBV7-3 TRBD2 CASARLAGGETQYF TGTGCCAGCGCACGACTAGCGGGAGGGGAGACCCAGTACTTC
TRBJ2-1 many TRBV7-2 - CASSLSGASSYNEQFF TGTGCCAGCAGCTTATCCGGGGCCAGCTCCTACAATGAGCAGTTCTTC
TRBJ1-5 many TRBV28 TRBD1 CASSSAPGTGGTYSNQPQHF TGTGCCAGCAGTTCAGCTCCCGGGACAGGGGGCACTTATAGCAATCAGCCCCAGCATTTT
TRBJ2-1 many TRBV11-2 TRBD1 CASRGGTGKYNEQFF TGTGCCAGCAGGGGGGGGACAGGGAAGTACAATGAGCAGTTCTTC
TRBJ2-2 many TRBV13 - CASSLGQQNTGELFF TGTGCCAGCAGCTTAGGCCAGCAGAACACCGGGGAGCTGTTTTTT
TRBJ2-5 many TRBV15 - CATSRDQEIQETQYF TGTGCCACCAGCAGAGATCAAGAGATACAAGAGACCCAGTACTTC
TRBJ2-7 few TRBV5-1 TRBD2 CASSGSGRNDEQYF TGCGCCAGCAGCGGTAGCGGGAGGAACGACGAGCAGTACTTC
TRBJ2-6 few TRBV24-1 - CATSVSSGANVLTF TGTGCCACCAGTGTTAGCTCTGGGGCCAACGTCCTGACTTTC
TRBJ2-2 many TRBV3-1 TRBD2 CASSQASSGRRTGELFF TGTGCCAGCAGCCAAGCGTCTAGCGGGAGACGCACCGGGGAGCTGTTTTTT
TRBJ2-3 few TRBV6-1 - CATRITDTQYF TGTGCCACCAGAATAACAGATACGCAGTATTTT
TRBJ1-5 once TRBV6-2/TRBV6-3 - CASRRRQGGDQPQHF TGTGCCAGCAGAAGACGGCAGGGTGGGGATCAGCCCCAGCATTTT
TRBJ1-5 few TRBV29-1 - CSVVSGAGQPQHF TGCAGCGTTGTGTCAGGGGCTGGTCAGCCCCAGCATTTT
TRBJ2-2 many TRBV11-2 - CASSLVPREPNTGELFF TGTGCCAGCAGCTTAGTACCCCGGGAGCCGAACACCGGGGAGCTGTTTTTT
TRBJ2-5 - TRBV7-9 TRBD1 CASSLGGGQGTQYF TGTGCCAGCAGCTTAGGGGGAGGACAGGGGACCCAGTACTTC
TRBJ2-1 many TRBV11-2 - CASSLPSDSYNEQFF TGTGCCAGCAGCTTACCGTCGGATTCCTACAATGAGCAGTTCTTC
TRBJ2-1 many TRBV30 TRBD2 CAWHRGGHYNEQFF TGTGCCTGGCATCGGGGGGGACACTACAATGAGCAGTTCTTC
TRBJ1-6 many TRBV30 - CAWDPGVDSPLHF TGTGCCTGGGACCCGGGAGTGGATTCACCCCTCCACTTT
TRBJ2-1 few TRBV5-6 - CASDSHNEQFF TGTGCCAGCGACTCCCACAATGAGCAGTTCTTC